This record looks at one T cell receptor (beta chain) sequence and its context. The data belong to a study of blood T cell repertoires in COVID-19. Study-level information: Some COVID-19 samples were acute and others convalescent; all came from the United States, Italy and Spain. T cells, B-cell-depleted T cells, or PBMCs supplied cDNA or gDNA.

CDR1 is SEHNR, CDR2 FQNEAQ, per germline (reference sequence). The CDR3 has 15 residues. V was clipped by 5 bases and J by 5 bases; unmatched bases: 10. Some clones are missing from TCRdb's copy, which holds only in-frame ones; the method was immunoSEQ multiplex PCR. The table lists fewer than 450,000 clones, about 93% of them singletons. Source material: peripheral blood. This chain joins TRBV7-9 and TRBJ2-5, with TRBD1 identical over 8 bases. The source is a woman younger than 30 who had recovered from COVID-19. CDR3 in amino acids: CASSSIGQGTETQYF. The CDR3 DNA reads TGTGCCAGCAGCAGTATCGGACAGGGAACCGAGACCCAGTACTTC. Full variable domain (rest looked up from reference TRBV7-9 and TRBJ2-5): DTGVSQNPRHKITKRGQNVTFRCDPISEHNRLYWYRQTLGQGPEFLTYFQNEAQLEKSRLLSDRFSAERPKGSFSTLEIQRTEQGDSAMYLCASSSIGQGTETQYFGPGTRLLVL.